Listed below are T cell receptor beta chains from one sample, sequenced in a study of shared clonotypes between healthy human individuals. The repertoire was sequenced with immunoSEQ multiplex PCR; TCRdb's copy has only in-frame clones and lacks some. The table has 2 million to 2.5 million clones, more than 90% seen once. The sample taken for sequencing was naive CD4+ T cells sorted from blood. All receptors derive from a man aged 18 to 30 in good health. The CDR3 runs from the conserved cysteine through the conserved F or W. D genes are given only for firm matches. Clone size is not always given. Where it is, it says once, few, many or a class for expanded clones.

size: NA
J: TRBJ2-7
V: TRBV11-2
D: NA
DNA: TGTGCCAGCAGCCTCGGGACAATCGGGCGTTACGAGCAGTACTTC
CDR3: CASSLGTIGRYEQYF

size: NA
J: TRBJ1-2
V: TRBV7-2
D: NA
DNA: TGTGCCAGCAGCTTAGGTGGCGGACCAAACTATGGCTACACCTTC
CDR3: CASSLGGGPNYGYTF

size: NA
J: TRBJ2-5
V: TRBV18
D: NA
DNA: TGTGCCAGCTCACCGGGGCAGGGTGAGACCCAGTACTTC
CDR3: CASSPGQGETQYF

size: NA
J: TRBJ1-1
V: TRBV11-2
D: NA
DNA: TGTGCCAGCAGCTTAATAGGGTGGGGCACTGAAGCTTTCTTT
CDR3: CASSLIGWGTEAFF

size: NA
J: TRBJ2-6
V: TRBV7-9
D: NA
DNA: TGTGCCAGCAGCTTTGATAACTCCGGGCCCCTGACTTTC
CDR3: CASSFDNSGPLTF

size: NA
J: TRBJ1-2
V: TRBV28
D: NA
DNA: TGTGCCAGCAGTTGGGGGAGGTACGGCTACACCTTC
CDR3: CASSWGRYGYTF

size: NA
J: TRBJ1-2
V: TRBV30
D: NA
DNA: TGTGCCTGGAGTGTACAACGACAATTAACTAACTATGGCTACACCTTC
CDR3: CAWSVQRQLTNYGYTF

size: NA
J: TRBJ2-2
V: TRBV29-1
D: TRBD1
DNA: TGCAGCGTTCGGGACAGGCCGAACACCGGGGAGCTGTTTTTT
CDR3: CSVRDRPNTGELFF

size: NA
J: TRBJ2-2
V: TRBV6-5
D: NA
DNA: TGTGCCAGCAGGCAGAGGAGGACCGGGGAGCTGTTTTTT
CDR3: CASRQRRTGELFF

size: NA
J: TRBJ2-7
V: TRBV10-3
D: NA
DNA: TGTGCCATCAGTGAGTCGAACCCCTACGAGCAGTACTTC
CDR3: CAISESNPYEQYF

size: NA
J: TRBJ2-1
V: TRBV7-3
D: TRBD2
DNA: TGTGCCAGCAGCTCTCGACTAGCGGTACCCTACAATGAGCAGTTCTTC
CDR3: CASSSRLAVPYNEQFF

size: NA
J: TRBJ2-7
V: TRBV28
D: TRBD1
DNA: TGTGCCAGCAGTTTATTAGGGGACAGGGTTGAGTTC
CDR3: CASSLLGDRVEF

size: NA
J: TRBJ2-3
V: TRBV6-1
D: NA
DNA: TGTGCCAGCAGTGAGCCCGCTAATCCAGGAGATACGCAGTATTTT
CDR3: CASSEPANPGDTQYF

size: NA
J: TRBJ2-3
V: TRBV7-9
D: TRBD2
DNA: TGTGCCAGCAGCTCAGCGGGGACCCATAGCACAGATACGCAGTATTTT
CDR3: CASSSAGTHSTDTQYF

size: once
J: TRBJ2-7
V: TRBV6-5
D: NA
DNA: TGTGCCAGCAGTGCCTACTGGGGAAACTCCTACGAGCAGTACTTC
CDR3: CASSAYWGNSYEQYF

size: NA
J: TRBJ1-2
V: TRBV28
D: NA
DNA: TGTGCCAGCAGTTTTTTTAGGGGAATCAATGGCTACACCTTC
CDR3: CASSFFRGINGYTF

size: NA
J: TRBJ1-5
V: TRBV19
D: NA
DNA: TGTGCCAGTAGTTTCCTACGTACGCCCCAGCATTTT
CDR3: CASSFLRTPQHF

size: NA
J: TRBJ2-5
V: TRBV19
D: NA
DNA: TGTGCCAGTAGTGGGATAGGGGGGAAAGAGACCCAGTACTTC
CDR3: CASSGIGGKETQYF

size: NA
J: TRBJ1-4
V: TRBV7-2
D: NA
DNA: TGTGCCAGCAGCCTTGGGGGGGGACTGGAACTGTTTTTT
CDR3: CASSLGGGLELFF

size: NA
J: TRBJ2-3
V: TRBV19
D: NA
DNA: TGTGCCAGTAGTATAGGACTAGTAACAGATACGCAGTATTTT
CDR3: CASSIGLVTDTQYF

size: NA
J: TRBJ2-3
V: TRBV30
D: NA
DNA: TGTGCCTGGAGTTTCGCGGGATCCACAGATACGCAGTATTTT
CDR3: CAWSFAGSTDTQYF

size: NA
J: TRBJ2-3
V: TRBV27
D: TRBD2
DNA: TGTGCCAGCAGTTCAGCGGGGGCCGGGGAAGATACGCAGTATTTT
CDR3: CASSSAGAGEDTQYF

size: NA
J: TRBJ1-4
V: TRBV7-9
D: TRBD1
DNA: TGTGCCAGCAGCTCTACAGGGGGAAGTAATGAAAAACTGTTTTTT
CDR3: CASSSTGGSNEKLFF

size: NA
J: TRBJ2-3
V: TRBV7-2
D: NA
DNA: TGTGCCAGCAGCTCACAGGGGACTAGCACAGATACGCAGTATTTT
CDR3: CASSSQGTSTDTQYF

size: NA
J: TRBJ1-6
V: TRBV6-1
D: NA
DNA: TGTGCCAGCAGTGGGCGGCCAGGGGCTAGGAATTCACCCCTCCACTTT
CDR3: CASSGRPGARNSPLHF

size: NA
J: TRBJ1-6
V: TRBV28
D: TRBD1
DNA: TGTGCCAGCAGTTTAGGACAGGGACACTCACCCCTCCACTTT
CDR3: CASSLGQGHSPLHF

size: NA
J: TRBJ1-2
V: TRBV30
D: NA
DNA: TGTGCCTGGAGTGTAACGGGACGCCTAAACTATGGCTACACCTTC
CDR3: CAWSVTGRLNYGYTF

size: NA
J: TRBJ2-3
V: TRBV11-2
D: NA
DNA: TGTGCCAGCAGCCGGCTTACAGGATCCGCCACAGATACGCAGTATTTT
CDR3: CASSRLTGSATDTQYF

size: NA
J: TRBJ1-3
V: TRBV18
D: TRBD1
DNA: TGTGCCAGCTCACCAGGATATTACGACAGGGGGCCGGGAAACACCATATATTTT
CDR3: CASSPGYYDRGPGNTIYF

size: NA
J: TRBJ2-7
V: TRBV5-5
D: TRBD1
DNA: TGTGCCAGCAGCGTGACAGGGCGCCACGAGCAGTACTTC
CDR3: CASSVTGRHEQYF

size: NA
J: TRBJ2-1
V: TRBV6-6
D: NA
DNA: TGTGCCAGCAGTTACTCGACTACCTACAATGAGCAGTTCTTC
CDR3: CASSYSTTYNEQFF

size: NA
J: TRBJ1-6
V: TRBV4-1
D: TRBD1
DNA: TGCGCCAGCAGCTCAAGGCAGGGGGCCTCACCCCTCCACTTT
CDR3: CASSSRQGASPLHF

size: NA
J: TRBJ2-7
V: TRBV6-1
D: NA
DNA: TGTGCCAGCACCAGTTGGAGGGGACCCTACGAGCAGTACTTC
CDR3: CASTSWRGPYEQYF

size: NA
J: TRBJ2-5
V: TRBV5-1
D: NA
DNA: TGCGCCAGCAGCTACCTAAGGGGGGCCGCGGGAGAGACCCAGTACTTC
CDR3: CASSYLRGAAGETQYF

size: NA
J: TRBJ1-2
V: TRBV5-6
D: NA
DNA: TGTGCCAGCAGCCTCTTCAGGTTATCTGGCTATGGCTACACCTTC
CDR3: CASSLFRLSGYGYTF

size: NA
J: TRBJ2-3
V: TRBV5-1
D: NA
DNA: TGCGCCAGCAGCACCCGGGGCACAGATACGCAGTATTTT
CDR3: CASSTRGTDTQYF

size: NA
J: TRBJ1-1
V: TRBV10-3
D: NA
DNA: TGTGCCATCACGGGGGGTATGAACACTGAAGCTTTCTTT
CDR3: CAITGGMNTEAFF